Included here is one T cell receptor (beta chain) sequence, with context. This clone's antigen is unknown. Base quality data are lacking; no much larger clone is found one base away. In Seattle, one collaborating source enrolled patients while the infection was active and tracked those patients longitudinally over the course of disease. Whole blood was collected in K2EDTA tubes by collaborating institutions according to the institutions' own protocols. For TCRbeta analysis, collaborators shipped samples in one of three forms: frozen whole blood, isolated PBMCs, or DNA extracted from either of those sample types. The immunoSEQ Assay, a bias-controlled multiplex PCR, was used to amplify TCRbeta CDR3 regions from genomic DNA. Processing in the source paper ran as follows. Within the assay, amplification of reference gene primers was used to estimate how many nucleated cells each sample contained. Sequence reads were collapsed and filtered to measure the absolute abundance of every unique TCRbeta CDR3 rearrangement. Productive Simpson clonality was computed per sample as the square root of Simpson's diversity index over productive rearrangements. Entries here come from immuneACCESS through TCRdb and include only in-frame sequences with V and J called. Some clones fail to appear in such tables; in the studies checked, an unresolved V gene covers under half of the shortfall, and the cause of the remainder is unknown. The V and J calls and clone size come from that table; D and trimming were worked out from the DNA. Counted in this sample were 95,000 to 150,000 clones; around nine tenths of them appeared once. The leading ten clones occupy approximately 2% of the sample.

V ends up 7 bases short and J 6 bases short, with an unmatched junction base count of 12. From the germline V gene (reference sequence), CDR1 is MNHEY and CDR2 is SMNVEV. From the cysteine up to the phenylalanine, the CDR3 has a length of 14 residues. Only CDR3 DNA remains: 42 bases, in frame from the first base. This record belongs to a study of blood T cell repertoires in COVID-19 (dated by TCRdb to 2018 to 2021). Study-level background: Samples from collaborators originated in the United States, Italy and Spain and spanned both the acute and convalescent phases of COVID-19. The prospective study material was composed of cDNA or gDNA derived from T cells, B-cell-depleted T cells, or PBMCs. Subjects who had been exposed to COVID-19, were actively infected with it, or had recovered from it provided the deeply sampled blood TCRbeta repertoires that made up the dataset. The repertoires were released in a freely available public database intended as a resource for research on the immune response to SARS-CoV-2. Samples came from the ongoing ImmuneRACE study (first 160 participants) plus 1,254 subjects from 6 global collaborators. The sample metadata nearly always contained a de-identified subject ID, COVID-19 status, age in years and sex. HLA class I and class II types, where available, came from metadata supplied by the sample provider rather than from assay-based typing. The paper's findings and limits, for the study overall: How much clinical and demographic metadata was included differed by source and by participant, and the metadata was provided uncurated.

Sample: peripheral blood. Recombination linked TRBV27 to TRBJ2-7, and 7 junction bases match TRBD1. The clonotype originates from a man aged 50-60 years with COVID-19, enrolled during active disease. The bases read TGTGCCAGCAACCTACAGGGGCCGGATGGCGAGCAGTACTTC. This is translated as CASNLQGPDGEQYF.